The rows below give T cell receptor beta chains drawn from one sample of a study of cytomegalovirus exposure and HLA in healthy donors. Measured with immunoSEQ multiplex PCR; TCRdb has only the in-frame clones, and not every one. The sample contains some 120,000 clones, approximately 80% of which appear only once. The sequenced material came from PBMCs. All receptors come from a man aged 25 to 45 in good health and CMV-seronegative. Both conserved end residues are part of each CDR3. D genes are given only for firm matches. Only part of the rows carry a size: once, few, many, or a class if the clone is expanded.

clone_size	cdr3_length	v_call	j_call	d_call	cdr3_aa	cdr3_nt
NA	15	TRBV5-1	TRBJ2-7	TRBD1	CASSHRDRDSYEQYF	TGCGCCAGCAGCCACCGGGACAGGGACTCCTACGAGCAGTACTTC
NA	15	TRBV10-3	TRBJ2-2	NA	CATRGGTGSTGELFF	TGTGCCACCAGGGGTGGAACAGGGAGCACCGGGGAGCTGTTTTTT
NA	17	TRBV7-2	TRBJ1-3	TRBD1	CASSQPRQGTRGNTIYF	TGTGCCAGCAGCCAGCCCCGACAGGGAACGCGTGGAAACACCATATATTTT
NA	14	TRBV5-1	TRBJ2-5	TRBD2	CASSWGGLKETQYF	TGCGCCAGCAGCTGGGGGGGACTGAAAGAGACCCAGTACTTC
once	15	TRBV30	TRBJ2-7	TRBD2	CAWTQVELADLPQYF	TGTGCCTGGACCCAAGTGGAGCTAGCGGACCTCCCCCAGTACTTC
NA	13	TRBV5-1	TRBJ2-7	NA	CASSNRQDFEQYF	TGCGCCAGCAGCAACAGACAGGACTTCGAGCAGTACTTC
once	16	TRBV30	TRBJ2-2	TRBD1	CAWNRERDRVTGELFF	TGTGCCTGGAATCGAGAGCGGGACAGGGTGACCGGGGAGCTGTTTTTT
NA	16	TRBV4-1	TRBJ2-3	TRBD2	CASSQLAGFQSDTQYF	TGCGCCAGCAGCCAGCTAGCGGGATTTCAATCAGATACGCAGTATTTT
NA	12	TRBV5-6	TRBJ1-5	NA	CASSLTGQPQHF	TGTGCCAGCAGCTTGACCGGTCAGCCCCAGCATTTT
NA	16	TRBV5-3	TRBJ2-7	TRBD1	CARSSDPGQRSAEQYF	TGTGCCAGAAGCTCAGACCCGGGACAGCGGTCCGCCGAGCAGTACTTC
NA	15	TRBV19	TRBJ2-7	NA	CASSIWETGKEEQYF	TGTGCCAGTAGTATCTGGGAGACGGGTAAAGAAGAGCAGTACTTC
NA	18	TRBV2	TRBJ1-2	NA	CASSEALLGGRPNYGYTF	TGTGCCAGCAGTGAAGCGCTCCTCGGAGGACGGCCTAACTATGGCTACACCTTC
NA	14	TRBV5-1	TRBJ1-1	NA	CASSLNTANTEAFF	TGCGCCAGCAGCTTGAATACAGCGAACACTGAAGCTTTCTTT
NA	15	TRBV7-9	TRBJ2-7	NA	CASSLARGGVHEQYF	TGTGCCAGCAGCTTAGCGCGAGGGGGGGTTCACGAGCAGTACTTC
NA	14	TRBV6-5	TRBJ1-5	NA	CASSSQGFHQPQHF	TGTGCCAGCAGTTCGCAGGGGTTTCATCAGCCCCAGCATTTT
NA	18	TRBV19	TRBJ1-1	NA	CASSINPILTRMNTEAFF	TGTGCCAGTAGTATAAACCCTATTCTGACACGAATGAACACTGAAGCTTTCTTT
NA	15	TRBV7-3	TRBJ1-1	TRBD1	CASSLQQGVGTEAFF	TGTGCCAGCAGCCTGCAACAGGGGGTTGGCACTGAAGCTTTCTTT
few	15	TRBV4-3	TRBJ1-1	NA	CASSQDLQGRTEAFF	TGCGCCAGCAGCCAAGATCTCCAGGGTCGAACTGAAGCTTTCTTT
NA	17	TRBV9	TRBJ2-6	NA	CASSHSRGGAGANVLTF	TGTGCCAGCAGCCACAGTAGGGGGGGGGCTGGGGCCAACGTCCTGACTTTC
NA	15	TRBV19	TRBJ2-7	TRBD1	CASSIRGQGKYEQYF	TGTGCCAGTAGTATACGGGGACAGGGAAAGTACGAGCAGTACTTC
NA	19	TRBV4-1	TRBJ2-7	TRBD2	CASSPRSASGFLGAYEQYF	TGCGCCAGCAGCCCCCGGTCGGCTAGCGGGTTTTTAGGGGCCTACGAGCAGTACTTC
NA	13	TRBV4-3	TRBJ2-7	NA	CASSQDLGGEQYF	TGCGCCAGCAGCCAAGATCTGGGAGGCGAGCAGTACTTC
once	16	TRBV5-6	TRBJ1-1	NA	CASSLASPAASLGSFF	TGTGCCAGCAGCTTGGCCTCGCCAGCGGCCTCTCTGGGGTCTTTCTTT
NA	14	TRBV6-5	TRBJ2-5	TRBD2	CASRRLGLDGTQYF	TGTGCCAGCAGGAGGCTGGGACTAGATGGGACCCAGTACTTC
NA	14	TRBV7-2	TRBJ2-1	NA	CASSLETGPNEQFF	TGTGCCAGCAGCTTAGAAACAGGCCCCAATGAGCAGTTCTTC
NA	15	TRBV9	TRBJ2-2	NA	CASSLRASENGELFF	TGTGCCAGCAGCCTACGGGCTAGCGAAAACGGGGAGCTGTTTTTT
NA	16	TRBV5-1	TRBJ1-1	TRBD1	CASSLAIGQGATEAFF	TGCGCCAGCAGCTTGGCTATCGGACAGGGGGCGACTGAAGCTTTCTTT
NA	17	TRBV4-2	TRBJ1-4	TRBD1	CASSQEATDRVHEKLFF	TGTGCCAGCAGCCAAGAGGCTACGGACAGGGTCCATGAAAAACTGTTTTTT
NA	16	TRBV9	TRBJ2-7	TRBD2	CASSSPLAGGPYEQYF	TGTGCCAGCAGCTCCCCCTTAGCGGGAGGGCCCTACGAGCAGTACTTC
NA	15	TRBV19	TRBJ2-5	TRBD1	CASQRGQGVEETQYF	TGTGCCAGTCAAAGGGGACAGGGGGTTGAGGAGACCCAGTACTTC
NA	14	TRBV5-5	TRBJ2-7	NA	CASSPTVPPYEQYF	TGTGCCAGCAGCCCGACAGTCCCCCCCTACGAGCAGTACTTC
NA	14	TRBV27	TRBJ1-2	NA	CASSWGGGNYGYTF	TGTGCCAGCTCCTGGGGGGGTGGTAACTATGGCTACACCTTC
NA	16	TRBV7-2	TRBJ2-7	NA	CASSLFQVDGGDEQYF	TGTGCCAGCAGCTTATTTCAGGTCGACGGTGGCGACGAGCAGTACTTC
NA	16	TRBV6-6	TRBJ2-1	TRBD2	CASSLTGLGPRNEQFF	TGTGCCAGCAGTCTTACTGGACTAGGCCCCCGGAATGAGCAGTTCTTC
NA	13	TRBV6-1	TRBJ1-1	NA	CASSGTGKVEAFF	TGTGCCAGCAGTGGTACAGGGAAGGTTGAAGCTTTCTTT
once	15	TRBV7-3	TRBJ1-2	NA	CASSLREGSPSGYTF	TGTGCCAGCAGCTTAAGAGAGGGCTCCCCTTCCGGCTACACCTTT
NA	15	TRBV6-6	TRBJ2-7	NA	CASSYPLAGDNEQYF	TGTGCCAGCAGTTACCCGCTGGCAGGGGATAACGAGCAGTACTTC
few	15	TRBV30	TRBJ2-7	TRBD2	CAWSKIERGIYEQYF	TGTGCCTGGAGTAAGATCGAGCGGGGGATCTACGAGCAGTACTTC
NA	14	TRBV5-1	TRBJ1-1	TRBD1	CASTLVTGSTEAFF	TGCGCCAGCACCCTGGTGACAGGGAGCACTGAAGCTTTCTTT
NA	15	TRBV6-1	TRBJ1-1	TRBD1	CASSGNRGGGTEAFF	TGTGCCAGCAGTGGGAACAGGGGAGGAGGCACTGAAGCTTTCTTT
few	13	TRBV2	TRBJ1-3	NA	CASSAGERNAIYF	TGTGCCAGCAGTGCGGGAGAGAGAAACGCCATATATTTT
NA	15	TRBV18	TRBJ1-1	NA	CASSSPGAPRTEAFF	TGTGCCAGCTCATCACCGGGGGCGCCGCGGACTGAAGCTTTCTTT
NA	15	TRBV18	TRBJ1-1	NA	CASSPKQASGTEAFF	TGTGCCAGCTCACCTAAACAGGCCTCCGGAACTGAAGCTTTCTTT
NA	14	TRBV27	TRBJ1-2	NA	CASSSPGGRHGYTF	TGTGCCAGCAGTTCTCCGGGGGGTAGACATGGCTACACCTTC
once	13	TRBV27	TRBJ2-5	NA	CASSPATGETQYF	TGTGCCAGCAGTCCCGCGACGGGAGAGACCCAGTACTTC
NA	14	TRBV6-4	TRBJ2-7	TRBD2	CASTRTSAIYEQYF	TGTGCCAGCACTCGGACTAGCGCAATCTACGAGCAGTACTTC
NA	14	TRBV6-4	TRBJ2-3	TRBD1	CASSEGQGGDTQYF	TGTGCCAGCAGTGAGGGACAGGGTGGAGATACGCAGTATTTT
NA	13	TRBV7-2	TRBJ1-1	NA	CASSSSPTGEAFF	TGTGCCAGCAGCTCCTCCCCGACAGGTGAAGCTTTCTTT
few	14	TRBV6-6	TRBJ1-6	TRBD1	CASSPDRVGSPLHF	TGTGCCAGCAGCCCCGACAGGGTAGGGTCACCCCTCCACTTT
NA	10	TRBV7-8	TRBJ2-5	NA	CASSAGTQYF	TGTGCCAGCAGCGCCGGGACCCAGTACTTC
NA	13	TRBV2	TRBJ2-7	NA	CASSEDRGYEQYF	TGTGCCAGCAGTGAAGATAGAGGTTACGAGCAGTACTTC
NA	15	TRBV14	TRBJ2-5	NA	CASSLGTSPGETQYF	TGTGCCAGCAGCCTCGGGACATCCCCGGGAGAGACCCAGTACTTC
NA	14	TRBV10-3	TRBJ1-6	NA	CAISEGKGNSPLHF	TGTGCCATCAGTGAGGGAAAGGGGAATTCACCCCTCCACTTT
NA	17	TRBV18	TRBJ1-2	TRBD1	CASSPWGTETFFYGYTF	TGTGCCAGCTCACCATGGGGGACAGAAACATTTTTTTACGGCTACACCTTC
NA	15	TRBV28	TRBJ1-1	NA	CASSPSLGVGSEAFF	TGTGCCAGCAGTCCATCCTTAGGGGTTGGGTCTGAAGCTTTCTTT
NA	15	TRBV6-5	TRBJ2-7	NA	CASSYSTPRTDEQYF	TGTGCCAGCAGTTACTCGACTCCTCGGACTGATGAGCAGTACTTC
NA	14	TRBV28	TRBJ2-7	TRBD2	CASSLTLAVSEQYF	TGTGCCAGCAGTTTAACGCTAGCGGTTTCAGAGCAGTACTTC
NA	14	TRBV9	TRBJ1-1	NA	CASSVGHLNTEAFF	TGTGCCAGCAGCGTAGGACACTTGAACACTGAAGCTTTCTTT